What follows describes a single T cell receptor beta chain. This sample was taken from a study of blood T cell repertoires in COVID-19. Whole-study context: Samples of COVID-19 (acute and convalescent) were obtained from the United States, Italy and Spain.

The V gene lost 2 bases and the J gene lost 0 bases, with 16 bases spanning the gap. Germline lookup yields CDR1 MNHEY and CDR2 SVGEGT. This CDR3 is 17 amino acids long. Clones were read by immunoSEQ multiplex PCR, and TCRdb kept only the in-frame ones, dropping some. The repertoire has more than 250,000 clones, 85% of them found once; the top ten carry approximately 5.1%. The gene calls are TRBV6-2 or TRBV6-3 and TRBJ1-2; D possibly corresponds to TRBD1 (5 bases). The sequenced material came from peripheral blood. This receptor was identified in a man aged 45-60 years with active or convalescent COVID-19. CDR3 region: CASSYDLGLGANYGYTF. Written as DNA, the CDR3 is TGTGCCAGCAGTTACGACTTGGGACTGGGAGCTAACTATGGCTACACCTTC.